A single sample is the source of the 7 T cell receptor beta chains below, sequenced in a study of graft-versus-host responses after intestinal transplantation. TCRdb keeps only in-frame clones here, not all; method: immunoSEQ multiplex PCR. The table has approximately 24,000 clones, approximately 93% seen once; the top ten hold approximately 0.53%. The sequencing here drew on PBMCs, taken 18 days after transplant. These receptors all stem from a human patient who received an intestinal transplant, so some T cells may come from the graft donor.

The J gene is TRBJ1-1, the V gene TRBV18; 10 nucleotides agree with TRBD1. The CDR3 consists of 17 residues. The junction had 12 bases not matched to a gene; V was cut back by 3 bases and J by 5 bases. Germline CDR1 reads KGHSH; CDR2 reads LQKENI. In nucleotides, the CDR3 is TGTGCCAGCTCACCGAACTCCGGGACAGGGGTCGATACTGAAGCTTTCTTT. Encoded protein: CASSPNSGTGVDTEAFF. The complete variable domain, with remaining parts taken from reference TRBV18 and TRBJ1-1, reads NAGVMQNPRHLVRRRGQEARLRCSPMKGHSHVYWYRQLPEEGLKFMVYLQKENIIDESGMPKERFSAEFPKEGPSILRIQQVVRGDSAAYFCASSPNSGTGVDTEAFFGQGTRLTVV.

The chain carries TRBV12-5 and TRBJ1-1; D remains unclear. The CDR3 runs to 13 residues. V lost 0 bases to trimming and J lost 6 bases, with 8 bases between them. Germline V CDR1 and CDR2: LGHNT, FRNRAP. In DNA form, the CDR3 reads TGTGCTAGTGGTTTGGTCGCGAGGCCTGAAGCTTTCTTT. It is translated as CASGLVARPEAFF. The full variable domain, rest sourced from reference TRBV12-5 and TRBJ1-1, is DARVTQTPRHKVTEMGQEVTMRCQPILGHNTVFWYRQTMMQGLELLAYFRNRAPLDDSGMPKDRFSAEMPDATLATLKIQPSEPRDSAVYFCASGLVARPEAFFGQGTRLTVV.

This clone is a singleton in its sample. The chain carries TRBV30 and TRBJ1-3; no clear D. Trimming cost V 0 bases and J 0 bases, with 12 bases left between them. The CDR3 has 16 residues. Germline CDR1 GTSNPN, CDR2 SVGIG (reference sequence). The CDR3 bases are TGTGCCTGGAGTGTAACTCTTATTTACTCTGGAAACACCATATATTTT. It yields the protein CAWSVTLIYSGNTIYF.

The rearrangement links TRBV6-1 to TRBJ2-5, with TRBD2 identical over 8 bases. CDR3 length: 16 residues. After removal of 3 bases from V and 5 bases from J, the junction contained 11 bases not matched to a gene. CDR1 and CDR2 from the germline V gene are MNHNS and SASEGT. CDR3 nucleotide sequence: TGTGCCAGCAGTGATGGTTCGAGCGGGGGCAAGGAGACCCAGTACTTC. Translating it yields CASSDGSSGGKETQYF.

V is TRBV14 and J is TRBJ2-7; the D gene is possibly TRBD1 (6 bases). The V and J ends lost 4 bases and 0 bases respectively, with 7 bases between them. The CDR3 has 13 residues. Per germline, CDR1 SGHDN and CDR2 FVKESK. The CDR3 spells CASSRQDSYEQYF. Here the CDR3 DNA reads TGTGCCAGCAGCCGACAGGACTCCTACGAGCAGTACTTC.

The CDR3 is CAWSVTGGSLVHF. The CDR3 DNA reads TGTGCCTGGAGTGTGACAGGGGGTAGCCTGGTCCACTTT. The chain has TRBV30 and TRBJ1-6; 9 bases agree with TRBD1. The CDR3 runs 13 residues. V lost 0 bases to trimming and J lost 17 bases; unmatched junction nucleotides: 8. CDR1 GTSNPN and CDR2 SVGIG come from the germline V gene (reference sequence).

The V and J genes are TRBV9 and TRBJ1-1; no clear D gene. This CDR3 comprises 13 residues. Germline V lookup: CDR1 SGDLS, CDR2 YYNGEE. Trimming shortened V by 7 bases and J by 0 bases, and 10 bases separated the two germline ends. DNA for the CDR3: TGTGCCAGCGATATTTCAATGAACACTGAAGCTTTCTTT. Its translation is CASDISMNTEAFF.